This TCR beta chain was obtained from a study of a mutant IDH1 vaccine in newly diagnosed glioma. Using immunoSEQ multiplex PCR, the repertoire was profiled, and TCRdb retains in-frame clones only, with some absent. The sample lists tens of thousands of clones; roughly 82% were seen once. The J segment lost 6 bases and the V segment lost 2 bases, leaving 3 bases of the junction unmatched. The CDR3 has 13 amino acids. Germline V gene data show CDR1 as SNHLY and CDR2 as FYNNEI. Of note for this clone: What it recognizes is unknown.

This sample's time point: week 47, end of study. Vaccine doses each comprised 300 ug of mutant IDH1 20-mer peptide, with topical imiquimod. V and J are TRBV2 and TRBJ1-2, with 7 bases fitting TRBD1. The TCR comes from a man aged 18-30 years with glioma. Some clones in this sample may be carry-over from other donors' samples. Material: PBMCs, obtained from a glioma patient whose treatment included an IDH1 peptide vaccine. DNA for the CDR3: TGTGCCAGCAGTGAACAGGGGGACGATGGCTACACCTTC. Translated, it gives CASSEQGDDGYTF.